Following are 11 T cell receptor beta chains from one sample sequenced in a study of neurological immune-mediated disorders. A single record per CDR3 protein comes from TCRdb applying MiXCR to the 5' RACE reads. The sample holds tens of thousands of distinct CDR3 sequences, about 15% seen once. The time point denotes: technical triplicate 3. Sequenced: CD4+ T cells from blood. These receptors all stem from a female donor with HTLV-1-associated myelopathy (HAM/TSP).

This clonotype is categorized as medium-sized (0.01 to 0.1%). V usage is TRBV5-1 and J usage is TRBJ2-3, with no clear D. The ends were cut back, 1 base at V and 0 bases at J, with 0 bases in the middle. The CDR3 is 12 residues long. Per the germline V gene, CDR1 is SGHRS and CDR2 is YFSETQ. The CDR3 spells CASSLSTDTQYF. In nucleotides, the CDR3 is TGCGCCAGCAGCTTGAGCACAGATACGCAGTATTTT.

The sample holds many counts of this clonotype. This chain joins TRBV5-5 and TRBJ1-4, with TRBD1 as a possible D gene (5 bases). CDR3 size: 17 residues. CDR1 and CDR2 (germline): SGHKS, YYEKEE (reference sequence). The V gene lost 0 bases and the J gene lost 4 bases, with 16 bases spanning the gap. The chain's CDR3 is CASSLVPASGGNEKLFF. The CDR3 DNA is TGTGCCAGCAGCTTGGTTCCAGCCTCGGGGGGTAATGAAAAACTGTTTTTT. Filled out from reference TRBV5-5 and TRBJ1-4, the complete variable domain reads DAGVTQSPTHLIKTRGQQVTLRCSPISGHKSVSWYQQVLGQGPQFIFQYYEKEERGRGNFPDRFSARQFPNYSSELNVNALLLGDSALYLCASSLVPASGGNEKLFFGSGTQLSVL.

This clonotype is labeled medium-sized. The V call is TRBV7-6, the J call TRBJ2-1, with D perhaps TRBD1 (5 bases). V lost 5 bases and J lost 9, with 14 bases in between. The CDR3 contains 13 residues. Germline V lookup: CDR1 SGHVS, CDR2 FNYEAQ. CDR3 bases: TGTGCCAGCAGCACCCCGACAGTTTCTGAGCAGTTCTTC. Translation gives CASSTPTVSEQFF.

This clonotype appeared many times. The chain carries TRBV6-2 or TRBV6-3 and TRBJ2-3, with D possibly called TRBD1 or TRBD2 (5 bases each). Per the germline V gene, CDR1 is MNHEY and CDR2 is SVGEGT. The CDR3 has 14 residues. V dropped 5 bases and J dropped 1 base, with 10 bases sitting between them. The CDR3 spells CASSERGGTDTQYF. DNA of the CDR3: TGTGCCAGCAGTGAACGGGGCGGCACAGATACGCAGTATTTT.

To note about this clonotype: The limits of the CDR3 on the DNA are not certain, so only TCRdb's listed CDR3 is given. The chain is built from TRBV7-9 and TRBJ2-7; TRBD1, as called in the table, went unchecked against the DNA. Per the germline V gene, CDR1 is SEHNR and CDR2 is FQNEAQ (reference sequence). The CDR3 numbers 20 amino acids, ends counted. The CDR3 here is CASSFYICSAIPMVGDEQYF.

This clonotype was picked up many times. The V and J genes are TRBV20-1 and TRBJ2-5; D is perhaps TRBD2 (6 bases). Trimming took off 6 bases at V and 5 bases at J, with 13 bases between the two ends. The CDR3 runs to 12 residues. CDR1 is DFQATT, CDR2 SNEGSKA, per germline (reference sequence). CDR3 protein: CSAGGVGETQYF. For the CDR3, the DNA is TGCAGTGCAGGAGGGGTGGGGGAGACCCAGTACTTC.

This clonotype was detected many times. This chain joins TRBV5-4 and TRBJ2-2; 10 positions match TRBD2. Germline CDR1 is SGHNT and CDR2 is YYREEE (reference sequence). The CDR3 has 15 amino acids. Trimming took 0 bases from V and 4 from J; bases not matched to a gene: 0. The CDR3 sequence: CASSLGLAGTGELFF. CDR3 bases: TGTGCCAGCAGCTTGGGACTAGCGGGCACCGGGGAGCTGTTTTTT.

This clonotype was seen many times. The V gene is TRBV7-6, the J gene TRBJ1-1, with D uncertain. This CDR3 has 16 residues. V lost 1 base, J lost 4 bases, and 16 bases lay in between. Germline assignment: CDR1 SGHVS and CDR2 FNYEAQ. This CDR3 is CASSLEGRPLATEAFF. The CDR3 nucleotides are TGTGCCAGCAGCTTAGAAGGCAGACCCCTAGCCACTGAAGCTTTCTTT.

This clonotype came up many times. The chain recombines TRBV5-5 with TRBJ2-2; 7 bases agree with TRBD1. CDR3 size: 14 residues. Germline V gene lookup returns CDR1 SGHKS and CDR2 YYEKEE (reference sequence). V dropped 7 bases and J dropped 2; count of bases not matched to a gene: 5. As DNA, the CDR3 is TGTGCCAGCGGTAGACAGGGTAACACCGGGGAGCTGTTTTTT. Translating gives CASGRQGNTGELFF.

This sequence joins TRBV5-1 and TRBJ1-1; a possible D gene is TRBD1 (6 bases). In germline, CDR1 is SGHRS, CDR2 YFSETQ. V shed 4 bases and J shed 6 bases, with 13 bases lying between them. The CDR3 is 13 amino acids. The CDR3 protein is CASSKAGESEAFF. CDR3 sequence (DNA): TGCGCCAGCAGCAAGGCAGGGGAATCTGAAGCTTTCTTT.

This clonotype was seen many times. V is TRBV20-1 and J is TRBJ1-1; possibly TRBD1 for D (5 bases). Germline V gene lookup returns CDR1 DFQATT and CDR2 SNEGSKA (reference sequence). The CDR3 contains 13 residues. V lost 7 bases and J lost 4, with 16 bases in between. CDR3 region: CSVNRGGSTEAFF. CDR3 nucleotide sequence: TGCAGTGTTAACCGGGGGGGATCCACTGAAGCTTTCTTT.